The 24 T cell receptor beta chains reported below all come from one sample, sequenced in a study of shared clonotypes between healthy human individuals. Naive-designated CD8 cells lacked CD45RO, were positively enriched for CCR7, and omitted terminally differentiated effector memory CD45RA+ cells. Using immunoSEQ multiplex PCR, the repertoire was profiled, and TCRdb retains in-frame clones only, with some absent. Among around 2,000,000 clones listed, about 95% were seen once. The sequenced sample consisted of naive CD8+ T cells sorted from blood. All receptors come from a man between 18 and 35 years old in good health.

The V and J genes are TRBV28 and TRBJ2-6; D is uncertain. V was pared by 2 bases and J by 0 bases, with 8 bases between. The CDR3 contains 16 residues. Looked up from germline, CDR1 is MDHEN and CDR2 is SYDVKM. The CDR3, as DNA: TGTGCCAGCAGTTTAACCCCCCCCTCTGGGGCCAACGTCCTGACTTTC. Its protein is CASSLTPPSGANVLTF.

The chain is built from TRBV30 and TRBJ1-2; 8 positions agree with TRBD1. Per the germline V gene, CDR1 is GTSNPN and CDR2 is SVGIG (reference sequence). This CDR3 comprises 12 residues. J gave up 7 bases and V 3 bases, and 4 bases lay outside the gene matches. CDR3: CAWSLTGAGYTF. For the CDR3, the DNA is TGTGCCTGGAGCCTGACAGGGGCTGGCTACACCTTC.

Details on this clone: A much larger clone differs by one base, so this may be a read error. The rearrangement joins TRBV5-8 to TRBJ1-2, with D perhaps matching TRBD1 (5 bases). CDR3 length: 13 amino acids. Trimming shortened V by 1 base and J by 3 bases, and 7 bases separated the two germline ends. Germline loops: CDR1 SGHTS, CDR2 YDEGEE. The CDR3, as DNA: TGTGCCAGCAGCTTGACGGGGGACTATGGCTACACCTTC. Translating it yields CASSLTGDYGYTF.

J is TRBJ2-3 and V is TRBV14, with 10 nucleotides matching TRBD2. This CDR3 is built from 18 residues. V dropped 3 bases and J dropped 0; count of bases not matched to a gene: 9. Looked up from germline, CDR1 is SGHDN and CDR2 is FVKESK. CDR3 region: CASSQDKLAGFSTDTQYF. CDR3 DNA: TGTGCCAGCAGCCAGGATAAACTAGCGGGGTTTAGCACAGATACGCAGTATTTT.

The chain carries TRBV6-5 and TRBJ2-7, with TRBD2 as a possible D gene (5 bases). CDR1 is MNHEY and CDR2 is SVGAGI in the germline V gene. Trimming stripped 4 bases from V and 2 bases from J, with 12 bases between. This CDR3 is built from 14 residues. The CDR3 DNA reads TGTGCCAGCAGTTGGGCTAGCAGCGCCTACGAGCAGTACTTC. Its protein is CASSWASSAYEQYF.

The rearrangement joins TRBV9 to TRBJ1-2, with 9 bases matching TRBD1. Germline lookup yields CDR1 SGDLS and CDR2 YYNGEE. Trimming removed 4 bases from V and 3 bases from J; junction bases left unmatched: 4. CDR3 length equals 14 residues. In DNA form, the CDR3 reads TGTGCCAGCAGCCAACAGGGGGCCTACTATGGCTACACCTTC. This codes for CASSQQGAYYGYTF.

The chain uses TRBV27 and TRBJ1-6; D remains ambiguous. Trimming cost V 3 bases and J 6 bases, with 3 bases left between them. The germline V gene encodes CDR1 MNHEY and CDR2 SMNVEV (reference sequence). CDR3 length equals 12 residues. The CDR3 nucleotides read TGTGCCAGCAGTTTCTTTAATTCACCCCTCCACTTT. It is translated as CASSFFNSPLHF.

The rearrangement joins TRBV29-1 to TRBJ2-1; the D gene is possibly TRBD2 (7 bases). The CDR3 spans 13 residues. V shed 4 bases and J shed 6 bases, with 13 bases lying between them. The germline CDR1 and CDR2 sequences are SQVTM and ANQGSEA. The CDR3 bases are TGCAGCGTTGTAGGGGGGGAAAGCAATGAGCAGTTCTTC. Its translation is CSVVGGESNEQFF.

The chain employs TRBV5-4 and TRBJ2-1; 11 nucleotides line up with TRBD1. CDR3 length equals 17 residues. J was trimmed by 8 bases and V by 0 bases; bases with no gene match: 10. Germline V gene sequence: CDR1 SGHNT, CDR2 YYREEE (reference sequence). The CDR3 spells CASSLEGQGAHIDEQFF. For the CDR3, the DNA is TGTGCCAGCAGCTTGGAAGGACAGGGGGCCCATATTGATGAGCAGTTCTTC.

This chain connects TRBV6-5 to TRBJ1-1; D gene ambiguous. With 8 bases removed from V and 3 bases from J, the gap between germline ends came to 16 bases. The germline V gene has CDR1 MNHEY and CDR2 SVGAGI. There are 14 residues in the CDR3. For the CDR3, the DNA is TGTGCCAGCTCCCGGGTATCCGGGGACACTGAAGCTTTCTTT. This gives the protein CASSRVSGDTEAFF.

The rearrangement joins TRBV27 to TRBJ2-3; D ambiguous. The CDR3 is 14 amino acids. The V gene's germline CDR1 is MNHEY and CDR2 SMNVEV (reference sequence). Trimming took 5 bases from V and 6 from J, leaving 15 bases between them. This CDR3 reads CASSPNRRWDTQYF. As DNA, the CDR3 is TGTGCCAGCAGTCCCAATCGGCGTTGGGATACGCAGTATTTT.

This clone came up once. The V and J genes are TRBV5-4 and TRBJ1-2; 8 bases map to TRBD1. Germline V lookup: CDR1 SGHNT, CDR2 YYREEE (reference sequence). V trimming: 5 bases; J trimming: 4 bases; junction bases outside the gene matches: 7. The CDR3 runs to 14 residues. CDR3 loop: CASSRRGQAYGYTF. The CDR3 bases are TGTGCCAGCAGTCGCAGGGGGCAGGCCTATGGCTACACCTTC.

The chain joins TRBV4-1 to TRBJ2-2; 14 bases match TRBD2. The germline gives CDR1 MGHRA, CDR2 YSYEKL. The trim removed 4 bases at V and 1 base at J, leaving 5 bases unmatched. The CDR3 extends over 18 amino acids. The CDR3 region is CASSPSGTSGGNTGELFF. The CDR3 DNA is TGCGCCAGCAGCCCATCCGGGACTAGCGGGGGGAACACCGGGGAGCTGTTTTTT.

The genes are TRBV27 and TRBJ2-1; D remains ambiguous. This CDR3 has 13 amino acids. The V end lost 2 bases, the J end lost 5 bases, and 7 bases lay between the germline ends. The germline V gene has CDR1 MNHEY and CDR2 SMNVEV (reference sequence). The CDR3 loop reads CASSLLENNEQFF. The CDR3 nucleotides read TGTGCCAGCAGTTTACTAGAGAACAATGAGCAGTTCTTC.

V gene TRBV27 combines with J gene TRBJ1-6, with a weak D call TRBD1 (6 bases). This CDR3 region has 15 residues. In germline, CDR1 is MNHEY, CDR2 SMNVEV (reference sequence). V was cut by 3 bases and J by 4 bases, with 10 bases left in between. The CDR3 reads CASSLAGAYNSPLHF. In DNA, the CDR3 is TGTGCCAGCAGTTTGGCAGGGGCGTATAATTCACCCCTCCACTTT.

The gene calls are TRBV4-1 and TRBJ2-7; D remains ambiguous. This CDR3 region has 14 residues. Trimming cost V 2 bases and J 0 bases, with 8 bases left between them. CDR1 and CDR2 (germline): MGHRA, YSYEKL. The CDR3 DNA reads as TGCGCCAGCAGCCAAATTGAGAACTCCTACGAGCAGTACTTC. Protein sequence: CASSQIENSYEQYF.

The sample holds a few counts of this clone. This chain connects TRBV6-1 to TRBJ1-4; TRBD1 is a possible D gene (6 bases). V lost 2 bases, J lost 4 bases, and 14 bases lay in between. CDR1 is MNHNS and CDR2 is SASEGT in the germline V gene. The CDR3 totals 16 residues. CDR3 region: CASSEPGDGGNEKLFF. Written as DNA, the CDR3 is TGTGCCAGCAGTGAACCAGGGGACGGTGGTAATGAAAAACTGTTTTTT.

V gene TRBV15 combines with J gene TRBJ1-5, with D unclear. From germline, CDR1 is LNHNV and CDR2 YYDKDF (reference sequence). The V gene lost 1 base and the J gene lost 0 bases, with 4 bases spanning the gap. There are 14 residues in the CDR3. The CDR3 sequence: CATSRVYSNQPQHF. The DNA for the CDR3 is TGTGCCACCAGCAGAGTCTATAGCAATCAGCCCCAGCATTTT.

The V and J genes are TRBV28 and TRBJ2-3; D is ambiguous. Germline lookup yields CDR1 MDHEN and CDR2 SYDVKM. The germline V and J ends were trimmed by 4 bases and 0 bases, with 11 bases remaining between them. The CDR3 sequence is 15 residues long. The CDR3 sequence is CASSSRRPSTDTQYF. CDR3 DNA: TGTGCCAGCAGTTCTAGGAGACCTAGCACAGATACGCAGTATTTT.

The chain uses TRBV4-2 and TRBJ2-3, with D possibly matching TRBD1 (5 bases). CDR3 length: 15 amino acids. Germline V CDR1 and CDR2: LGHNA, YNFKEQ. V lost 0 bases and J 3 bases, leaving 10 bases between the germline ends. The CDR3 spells CASSQEAGMTDTQYF. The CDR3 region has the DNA TGTGCCAGCAGCCAAGAGGCAGGGATGACAGATACGCAGTATTTT.

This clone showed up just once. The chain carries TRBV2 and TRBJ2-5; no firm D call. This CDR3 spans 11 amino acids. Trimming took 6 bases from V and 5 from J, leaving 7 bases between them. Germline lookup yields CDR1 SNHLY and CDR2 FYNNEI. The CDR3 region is CASRPLETQYF. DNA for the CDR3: TGTGCCAGCAGACCCCTGGAGACCCAGTACTTC.

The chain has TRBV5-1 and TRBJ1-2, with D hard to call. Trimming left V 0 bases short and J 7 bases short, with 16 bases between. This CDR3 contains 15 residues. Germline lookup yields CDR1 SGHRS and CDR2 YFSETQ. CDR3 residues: CASSLDRGTLFGYTF. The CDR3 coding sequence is TGCGCCAGCAGCTTGGACCGGGGAACCTTATTTGGCTACACCTTC.

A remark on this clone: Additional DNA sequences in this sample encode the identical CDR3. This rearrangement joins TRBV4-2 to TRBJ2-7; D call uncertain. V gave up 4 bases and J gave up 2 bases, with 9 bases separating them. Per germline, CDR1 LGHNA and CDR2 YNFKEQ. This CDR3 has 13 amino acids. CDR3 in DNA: TGTGCCAGCAGCCCCAGTTCTACCTACGAGCAGTACTTC. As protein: CASSPSSTYEQYF.

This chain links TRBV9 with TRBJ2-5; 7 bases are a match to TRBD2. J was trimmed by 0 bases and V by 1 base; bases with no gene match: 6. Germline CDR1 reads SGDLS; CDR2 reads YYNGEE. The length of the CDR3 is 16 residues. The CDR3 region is CASSVLGGRNQETQYF. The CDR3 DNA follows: TGTGCCAGCAGCGTATTGGGCGGGAGAAACCAAGAGACCCAGTACTTC.